This T cell receptor (beta chain) derives from a study of molecular identifiers for immune sequencing clone quantification listed by TCRdb under 2018. A note on the overall study: For a replicate experiment, RNA from roughly 20,000 or 100,000 naive CD8 T cells was divided into five aliquots, and four of the five aliquots were sequenced. The study was a methods study using CD8 T cells to benchmark molecular-identifier clustering-based TCR repertoire sequencing (MIDCIRS) and TCR RNA copy counting.

Libraries of naive CD8 T cells were built from anywhere between about 17,000 and 1,000,000 sorted cells, with 10%, 30% or 50% of the purified RNA used. Naive CD8 T cells were FACS-sorted as CD8+CD4-CCR7+CD45RA+ on a BD FACSAria II into RLT Plus buffer. Around 10 TCR copies' worth of Jurkat RNA were spiked into about 20,000-1,100,000 naive CD8 T cell samples to test detection sensitivity. Enrichment of CD8 T cells was performed with RosetteSep CD8+ T Cell Enrichment Cocktail and Ficoll-Paque, after which ACK red cell lysis was carried out. In its sample, this clonotype was seen a few times. The clone's antigen remains unknown. Base qualities are not recorded, but no much larger clone differs from it by a single base. The study at large found these results: Modeling gave about three recovered TCR RNA copies per cell versus 8 to 10 by digital PCR, implying 25% to 30% capture efficiency. When barcode sub-clustering was left out, chimeric consensus sequences inflated TCR diversity, with chimeras reaching as high as 47%. Spiked-in Jurkat TCR RNA equal to a single cell's worth was reported to be detectable even within 1,200,000 naive CD8 T cells. The sizes of highly expanded clones could end up underestimated when identical TCR molecules share a barcode. Naive libraries contained spiked-in Jurkat TCR RNA (more than nine copies' worth), which is not part of the donor repertoire. Clones above 20 RNA copies held over 97% of molecules in CMV-specific effector cells but under 1% in naive cells.

Library method: PCR. Sequencing instrument: NextSeq 500. Bulk TCR libraries were made following a previously described method, with the TCR primers given in Table S5. Purification of total RNA was performed with the Qiagen AllPrep DNA/RNA kit. Before analysis, reads from multiple sequencing runs of one library were combined. Concerning the study's data processing: Reads were retained only if their TCR constant sequence matched exactly, and those retained reads were trimmed to 150 nt and grouped according to their 12-nt molecular barcodes. Within each barcode group, reads were sub-clustered at a 15% Levenshtein threshold, and quality-weighted consensus sequences were built per RNA molecule. Non-functional sequences were excluded, and lower-count sequences lying one edit away from another sequence were also excluded. On the basis of fitting two negative binomial distributions, barcode sub-clusters with fewer than 20% of the maximum read count were discarded. Clones were called with MiXCR by TCRdb after fastp trimmed the public reads at Q25, and only in-frame beta chains were retained. All rows with the same CDR3 protein become a single entry with the most common DNA and genes. These V and J calls originate from TCRdb's pipeline instead of the authors' own analysis. The sample contains over 550,000 distinct CDR3 sequences, 25% of them found a single time. About 0.73% of the sample is taken by the ten largest.

The receptor comes from a human donor in good health. Some libraries in this study had Jurkat cell RNA spiked in. The sample comprised naive CD8+ T cells from blood, with Jurkat cell RNA spiked in. What this sample's cell subset or site label stands for: FACS-sorted CD8+CD4-CCR7+CD45RA+ naive T cells.

The DNA sequence follows: TGTGCCAGCAGTAAGACCACGCGTTTTGGTGGCTACACCTTC. This is translated as CASSKTTRFGGYTF. The chain was built from TRBV12-3 or TRBV12-4 and TRBJ1-2; no D segment can be confidently identified. From its cysteine to its phenylalanine, the CDR3 spans 14 amino acids. Just CDR3 DNA is preserved here, 42 bases in frame from base 1. V and J lose 5 bases and 7 bases, and a span of 17 bases separates them.